One sample yielded the 22 T cell receptor beta chains listed below, sequenced in a study of blood T cells in healthy people across ages. With a J-beta primer mix and a sample-barcoded 5' primer, a second PCR ran 7 to 11 cycles. TCRdb passed the 5' RACE reads through MiXCR, listing each CDR3 protein once. The repertoire holds approximately 2,000,000 distinct CDR3 sequences, with roughly two fifths as singletons. Material for sequencing was blood. The receptor set was obtained from a human donor in good health.

This clonotype was detected a few times. CDR3 sequence reads: CASSLARAVTTQYF. The CDR3 coding sequence is TGTGCCAGCAGCTTGGCTAGGGCCGTCACTACGCAGTATTTT. The chain couples TRBV5-6 to TRBJ2-3; D uncertain. This CDR3 is 14 amino acids long. V was clipped by 0 bases and J by 8 bases, with 13 bases between them. CDR1 and CDR2 (germline): SGHDT, YYEEEE.

The chain couples TRBV29-1 to TRBJ2-6, with D unresolved. The germline CDR1 and CDR2 sequences are SQVTM and ANQGSEA. This CDR3 contains 15 residues. Trimming stripped 0 bases from V and 3 bases from J, with 9 bases between. CDR3 nucleotides: TGCAGCGTTGAAGAAGTTGGGAATGGGGCCAACGTCCTGACTTTC. Translation: CSVEEVGNGANVLTF.

This clonotype was recorded at least ten times. The chain recombines TRBV25-1 with TRBJ2-7; 7 nucleotides match TRBD2. The CDR3 is 16 residues long. The germline CDR1 and CDR2 sequences are MGHDK and SYGVNS. V gave up 0 bases and J gave up 7 bases; unmatched junction bases: 12. For the CDR3, the DNA is TGTGCCAGCAGTGAATATACGGTGGGACTAAGGGAAGAGCAGTACTTC. Translation: CASSEYTVGLREEQYF.

The V gene is TRBV20-1, the J gene TRBJ2-1; TRBD1 matches 8 bases. The ends lost 2 bases at V and 10 bases at J; junction bases unmatched: 10. This CDR3 contains 14 residues. The germline V gene encodes CDR1 DFQATT and CDR2 SNEGSKA (reference sequence). CDR3 region: CSARSGTGLLEQFF. The CDR3 nucleotides read TGCAGTGCTAGATCCGGGACAGGTCTCCTGGAGCAGTTCTTC.

This clonotype was counted once. This sequence joins TRBV7-9 and TRBJ1-1, with D tentatively TRBD1 (6 bases). Between the trimmed V and J ends, which lost 5 bases and 2 bases, there was a span of 15 bases. The CDR3 totals 15 residues. Germline CDR1 reads SEHNR; CDR2 reads FQNEAQ (reference sequence). CDR3 loop: CASSPVGGANTEAFF. In nucleotides, the CDR3 is TGTGCCAGCAGCCCGGTGGGGGGGGCAAACACTGAAGCTTTCTTT.

The J gene is TRBJ2-7, the V gene TRBV20-1, with D hard to call. With the DNA end fitting TRBJ2-5 better, the J assignment may be wrong. CDR1 and CDR2 (germline): DFQATT, SNEGSKA (reference sequence). The CDR3 covers 12 residues. CDR3: CSARDRAETQYF. Written as DNA, the CDR3 is TGCAGTGCTAGAGATCGGGCGGAGACCCAGTACTTC.

V usage is TRBV24-1 and J usage is TRBJ2-1; the match to TRBD1 covers 11 bases. This CDR3 region has 19 residues. V lost 3 bases and J lost 3; bases outside the gene matches: 12. Looked up from germline, CDR1 is KGHDR and CDR2 is SFDVKD. CDR3 loop: CATSDPAQTGTGGYNEQFF. The CDR3 bases are TGTGCCACCAGTGATCCAGCTCAAACCGGGACAGGGGGCTACAATGAGCAGTTCTTC.

This clonotype was seen a single time. Being one base from a much bigger clone, this may be a read error. V gene TRBV20-1 combines with J gene TRBJ2-7; D may be TRBD1 or TRBD2 (5 bases each). The CDR3 length is 14 residues. V was pared by 6 bases and J by 1 base, with 16 bases between. Germline loops: CDR1 DFQATT, CDR2 SNEGSKA (reference sequence). CDR3 DNA: TGCAGTGCCAAGGGACGCCTAGATTCCTACGAGCAGTACTTC. Its protein product is CSAKGRLDSYEQYF.

This chain uses TRBV10-3 with TRBJ1-2; D uncertain. Germline loops: CDR1 ENHRY, CDR2 SYGVKD. The V and J ends lost 7 bases and 3 bases respectively, with 9 bases between them. The CDR3 runs 12 residues. CDR3 sequence: CAIMSIDYGYTF. In DNA, the CDR3 is TGTGCCATCATGTCTATAGACTATGGCTACACCTTC.

Only a few counts were recorded for this clonotype. At one end, the junction sequence differs from germline, possibly due to a read error. The V gene is TRBV5-1, the J gene TRBJ2-1; the D gene could be TRBD1 or TRBD2 (5 bases each). Germline assignment: CDR1 SGHRS and CDR2 YFSETQ. This CDR3 comprises 17 residues. DNA of the CDR3: TGCGCCTGCAGCCCGCCCGGTGGGACCAATATCCTGGGAGAGCAGTTCTTC. Translated, it gives CACSPPGGTNILGEQFF.

This chain uses TRBV11-3 with TRBJ2-1; tentatively, D is TRBD2 (7 bases). The last part of the DNA fits TRBJ2-7 better; the J call may be wrong. The CDR3 runs to 17 residues. Germline assignment: CDR1 SGHNT and CDR2 YENEEA. CDR3 sequence: CASSLWEGGGSYNEQYF. In DNA, the CDR3 is TGTGCCAGCAGCTTATGGGAGGGAGGGGGGTCCTACAATGAGCAGTACTTC.

The chain links TRBV7-3 to TRBJ1-1, with TRBD1 matching 10 bases. The length of the CDR3 is 18 residues. With V trimmed by 4 bases and J by 2 bases, 13 bases remained unmatched. Germline V CDR1 and CDR2: SGHTA, FQGTGA. The CDR3 DNA is TGTGCCAGCAGCTCCAAAATAATAGGGACAGGGGATAACACTGAAGCTTTCTTT. Its protein is CASSSKIIGTGDNTEAFF.

The chain carries TRBV20-1 and TRBJ2-5; D gene unclear. Per germline, CDR1 DFQATT and CDR2 SNEGSKA (reference sequence). V dropped 3 bases and J dropped 5 bases, with 16 bases sitting between them. The CDR3 is 14 residues long. Here the CDR3 reads CSASSPVVGETQYF. The CDR3 nucleotides are TGCAGTGCTAGCAGCCCGGTGGTGGGCGAGACCCAGTACTTC.

This clonotype showed up many times. The V gene is TRBV12-3 or TRBV12-4, the J gene TRBJ2-7, with TRBD1 identical over 10 bases. CDR3 size: 15 residues. V lost 9 bases and J lost 1; bases outside the gene matches: 9. The CDR3 sequence: CASSNRDRGSYEQYF. In DNA, the CDR3 is TGTGCCAGTAGCAACCGGGACAGGGGTTCCTACGAGCAGTACTTC.

J is TRBJ2-7 and V is TRBV18, with D perhaps TRBD1 or TRBD2 (6 bases each). CDR3 length equals 16 residues. Germline V gene data show CDR1 as KGHSH and CDR2 as LQKENI. The V end lost 0 bases, the J end lost 7 bases, and 19 bases lay between the germline ends. The CDR3 loop is CASSPPDGGLIGEQYF. The CDR3 nucleotides are TGTGCCAGCTCACCACCGGATGGGGGGCTCATAGGAGAGCAGTACTTC.

This clonotype was detected a few times. The chain uses TRBV4-2 and TRBJ2-1; D is ambiguous. Trimming left V 4 bases short and J 6 bases short, with 22 bases between. The CDR3 contains 17 residues. Germline V gives CDR1 LGHNA, CDR2 YNFKEQ. The CDR3 bases are TGTGCCAGCAGCCCCTCGTCGGTTACGGGCGCAGGCAATGAGCAGTTCTTC. This codes for CASSPSSVTGAGNEQFF.

Details on this clonotype: One end of the junction is discordant with germline, which a read error may explain. The V and J genes are TRBV28 and TRBJ1-2, with D unresolved. The CDR3 has 12 amino acids. The germline V gene has CDR1 MDHEN and CDR2 SYDVKM. This chain's CDR3 is CASSLGWFGYTF. In DNA form, the CDR3 reads TGTGCCAGTAGTTTGGGGTGGTTTGGCTACACCTTC.

V and J are TRBV20-1 and TRBJ2-5; weak D call: TRBD1 (6 bases). V was trimmed by 5 bases and J by 2 bases, leaving 18 bases between them. This CDR3 contains 15 residues. Germline CDR1 DFQATT, CDR2 SNEGSKA (reference sequence). CDR3 in DNA: TGCAGTGCTTGCCCCCTCGACAGGCCACAAGAGACCCAGTACTTC. It yields the protein CSACPLDRPQETQYF.

The V call is TRBV6-5, the J call TRBJ2-5, with a possible D match to TRBD2 (6 bases). Per the germline V gene, CDR1 is MNHEY and CDR2 is SVGAGI. The CDR3 extends over 14 amino acids. V lost 4 bases, J lost 2 bases, and 11 bases lay in between. The chain's CDR3 is CASSSGDFQETQYF. DNA of the CDR3: TGTGCCAGCAGTTCGGGAGACTTTCAAGAGACCCAGTACTTC.

V usage is TRBV11-2 and J usage is TRBJ1-1; 9 bases align to TRBD1. This CDR3 spans 15 amino acids. Germline V gene sequence: CDR1 SGHAT, CDR2 FQNNGV. The V gene end was trimmed by 5 bases and the J gene end by 3 bases; junction bases not matched to a gene: 7. CDR3 bases: TGTGCCAGCAGCCCGGGGGACAGGGAATACACTGAAGCTTTCTTT. Translated, it gives CASSPGDREYTEAFF.

The rearrangement uses TRBV7-2 and TRBJ1-2; a weak D match, TRBD1 (6 bases). CDR3 length: 13 amino acids. The germline gives CDR1 SGHTA, CDR2 FQGNSA. V lost 3 bases to trimming and J lost 11 bases, with 16 bases between them. CDR3 region: CASSFFGTNRYTF. CDR3 nucleotides: TGTGCCAGCAGCTTCTTCGGGACAAATAGGTACACCTTC. The full variable domain, rest sourced from reference TRBV7-2 and TRBJ1-2, is GAGVSQSPSNKVTEKGKDVELRCDPISGHTALYWYRQSLGQGLEFLIYFQGNSAPDKSGLPSDRFSAERTGGSVSTLTIQRTQQEDSAVYLCASSFFGTNRYTFGSGTRLTVV.

The rearrangement joins TRBV4-1 to TRBJ2-5, with 8 bases lining up with TRBD2. With 2 bases clipped from V and 4 bases from J, the junction kept 12 bases outside the gene matches. The germline gives CDR1 MGHRA, CDR2 YSYEKL. CDR3 length equals 17 residues. Written as DNA, the CDR3 is TGCGCCAGCAGCCAAATCTTGTTTAGCGGGGTCCTAGAGACCCAGTACTTC. Translated, it gives CASSQILFSGVLETQYF.